This TCR beta chain was sequenced in a study of T cells after yellow fever vaccination. At the level of the study: Preparation of fractions with low cell numbers was performed using SMART-Seq v4 Ultra Low Input.

This CDR3 spans 13 amino acids. The germline V gene has CDR1 SEHNR and CDR2 FQNEAQ (reference sequence). V gave up 5 bases and J gave up 6 bases, with 10 bases separating them. It was through 5'RACE template switching that TCR cDNA was made, with a universal primer site and UMIs added. TCRdb fed the 5' RACE reads into MiXCR, producing one record per CDR3 protein. Counted here are 200,000 to 300,000 distinct CDR3 sequences, 3.6% occurring once; the ten biggest clones make up about 19%. This clonotype appeared a few times. The target antigen is unknown. Findings and caveats of the study: The booster saw the reappearance of most primary-vaccination clones (around 96% CD4, roughly 87% CD8). Only a minor proportion of clonotypes was detected across both CD4 and CD8 compartments.

The sample in question was PBMCs, obtained 15 days after the yellow fever booster vaccination. The rearrangement links TRBV7-9 to TRBJ2-2; D could derive from TRBD1 or TRBD2 (5 bases each). This clonotype originated in a man aged 18 to 30 who received the YFV17D yellow fever vaccine. CDR3 in DNA: TGTGCCAGCAGCCGAGGGGAATCCGGGGAGCTGTTTTTT. Translated, it gives CASSRGESGELFF.